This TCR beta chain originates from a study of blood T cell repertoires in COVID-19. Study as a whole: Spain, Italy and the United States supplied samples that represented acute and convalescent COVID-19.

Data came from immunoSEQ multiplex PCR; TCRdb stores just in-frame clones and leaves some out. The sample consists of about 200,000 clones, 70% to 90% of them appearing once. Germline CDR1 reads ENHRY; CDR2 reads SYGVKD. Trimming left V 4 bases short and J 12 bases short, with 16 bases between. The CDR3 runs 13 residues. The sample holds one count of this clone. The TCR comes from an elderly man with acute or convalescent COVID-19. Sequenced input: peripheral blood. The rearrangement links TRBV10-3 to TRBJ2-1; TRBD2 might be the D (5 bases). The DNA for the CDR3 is TGTGCCATCAGTGCGCAGGCGACTAATCCGCAGTTCTTC. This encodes CAISAQATNPQFF.